The T cell receptor (beta chain) under discussion was sequenced for a study of PD-1 blockade in classical Hodgkin lymphoma. Germline CDR1 and CDR2: LGHNA and YSLEER. The CDR3 has 17 amino acids. TCRdb's copy holds only in-frame clones and misses some; the assay was immunoSEQ multiplex PCR. This table holds about 35,000 clones, more than 65% found once. Each patient experienced a relapse that followed autologous stem cell transplantation, and brentuximab vedotin exposure varied. For this clone: At one end, the junction sequence differs from germline, possibly due to a read error.

The clonotype originates from a human donor with classical Hodgkin lymphoma. The specimen comprised peripheral blood mononuclear cells (PBMCs), sampled before the second cycle of nivolumab. This chain uses TRBV4-3 with TRBJ2-2; 11 nucleotides align to TRBD1. The DNA of the CDR3 is TGCGCCAGCAGCCCCTGGACGGGACAGGGGGGACACCGGGGAGCTGTTTTT. Translating it yields CASSPWTGQGGHRGAVF.